Below are 19 T cell receptor beta chains sequenced from a single sample in a study of OX40 agonist ivuxolimab in advanced cancers. Only in-frame clones appear in the TCRdb table, and some are missing; sequencing was by immunoSEQ multiplex PCR. The sample lists about 84,000 clones; approximately 89% were seen once. The source material was CD4+ or CD8+ T cells sorted from blood, sampled in a trial of the OX40 agonist ivuxolimab. These receptors originate from an adult with an advanced solid tumor such as melanoma, head and neck, liver or kidney cancer.

CDR3 nucleotides: TGTGCCCGAGGGCAGCTACAAGAGACCCAGTACTTC. This gives the protein CARGQLQETQYF. V usage is TRBV30 and J usage is TRBJ2-5; perhaps TRBD2 as D (5 bases). The CDR3 contains 12 residues. Trimming shortened V by 8 bases and J by 2 bases, and 12 bases separated the two germline ends. CDR1 and CDR2 (germline): GTSNPN, SVGIG (reference sequence).

The chain links TRBV27 to TRBJ1-4, with TRBD1 identical over 8 bases. Germline values: CDR1 MNHEY, CDR2 SMNVEV (reference sequence). Losses at the gene ends were 10 bases for V and 3 bases for J; bases not matched to a gene: 10. The CDR3 totals 15 residues. The CDR3 sequence is CATHRGRGSNEKLFF. The CDR3 DNA sequence: TGTGCCACCCACAGGGGGAGGGGCTCTAATGAAAAACTGTTTTTT.

V and J are TRBV5-1 and TRBJ2-1; 9 positions match TRBD2. Germline CDR1 and CDR2: SGHRS and YFSETQ. The CDR3 covers 17 residues. V was clipped by 4 bases and J by 3 bases; unmatched bases: 11. The CDR3: CASSQWKSGGLYNEQFF. The CDR3 DNA reads as TGCGCCAGCAGCCAGTGGAAGAGCGGGGGGCTCTACAATGAGCAGTTCTTC.

The chain joins TRBV2 to TRBJ1-4; D is unclear. The CDR3 contains 13 residues. Trimming shortened V by 7 bases and J by 8 bases, and 14 bases separated the two germline ends. The germline V gene has CDR1 SNHLY and CDR2 FYNNEI. The CDR3 DNA sequence: TGTGCCAGCATCAGCCCTTTAGGGGAAAAACTGTTTTTT. Protein sequence: CASISPLGEKLFF.

This clone was counted once. The chain is built from TRBV19 and TRBJ2-7, with 12 nucleotides matching TRBD2. V lost 6 bases and J lost 1; bases outside the gene matches: 4. Germline CDR1 reads LNHDA; CDR2 reads SQIVND (reference sequence). The CDR3 has 15 amino acids. Here the CDR3 DNA reads TGTGCCAGTAGACGGACTAGCGGGGCTTCCTACGAGCAGTACTTC. Residues: CASRRTSGASYEQYF.

This chain uses TRBV10-3 with TRBJ2-7; 10 bases fit TRBD2. CDR3 size: 16 residues. J lost 2 bases, V lost 5 bases, and 9 bases had no gene match. From germline, CDR1 is ENHRY and CDR2 SYGVKD. The CDR3 here is CAISRPSGSGAYEQYF. CDR3 sequence (DNA): TGTGCCATCAGTAGACCTAGCGGGAGTGGGGCCTACGAGCAGTACTTC.

This clone appeared a few times. V is TRBV6-5 and J is TRBJ2-7, with D possibly being TRBD2 (6 bases). V was shortened by 5 bases and J by 6 bases, with 11 bases between the two germline ends. The CDR3 extends over 12 amino acids. Germline V lookup: CDR1 MNHEY, CDR2 SVGAGI. The CDR3 region is CASSNIGGEQYF. In nucleotides, the CDR3 is TGTGCCAGCAGTAATATCGGGGGCGAGCAGTACTTC.

The V gene is TRBV7-3, the J gene TRBJ2-7; 8 bases line up with TRBD2. In germline, CDR1 is SGHTA, CDR2 FQGTGA. The V segment lost 3 bases and the J segment 2 bases; nucleotides outside the gene matches: 3. This CDR3 is 14 amino acids long. For the CDR3, the DNA is TGTGCCAGCAGCTTCGGGGGGGTTCCCTACGAGCAGTACTTC. This sequence encodes CASSFGGVPYEQYF.

The chain combines TRBV6-1 with TRBJ1-1; perhaps TRBD1 as D (6 bases). This CDR3 has 15 amino acids. V lost 8 bases to trimming and J lost 1 base, with 17 bases between them. Germline V gene data show CDR1 as MNHNS and CDR2 as SASEGT. The DNA of the CDR3 is TGTGCCAGCCGAAGAGAGGGGGGGACGAACACTGAAGCTTTCTTT. Protein product: CASRREGGTNTEAFF.

The chain joins TRBV10-3 to TRBJ2-2; 14 bases match TRBD2. This CDR3 is 14 amino acids long. V lost 6 bases and J lost 7; bases outside the gene matches: 1. From germline, CDR1 is ENHRY and CDR2 SYGVKD. The CDR3 DNA reads as TGTGCCATCAGGGGACTAGCGGGAGTCGGGGAGCTGTTTTTT. It codes for CAIRGLAGVGELFF.

This clone was counted a single time. J is TRBJ1-2 and V is TRBV5-6; 10 bases line up with TRBD1. The CDR3 covers 17 residues. Germline assignment: CDR1 SGHDT and CDR2 YYEEEE. With V trimmed by 0 bases and J by 6 bases, 11 bases remained unmatched. The CDR3 loop is CASSLESATGGPDGYTF. Written as DNA, the CDR3 is TGTGCCAGCAGCTTGGAATCCGCGACAGGGGGCCCGGATGGCTACACCTTC.

This chain uses TRBV7-8 with TRBJ1-2; possible D gene TRBD1, 5 bases. In germline, CDR1 is SGHVS, CDR2 FQNEAQ. V was clipped by 1 base and J by 4 bases, with 13 bases between them. The CDR3 sequence is 15 residues long. The chain's CDR3 is CASSLVGPVGYGYTF. The DNA of the CDR3 is TGTGCCAGCAGCTTAGTGGGGCCCGTGGGCTATGGCTACACCTTC.

This chain uses TRBV9 with TRBJ2-2; D assignment may be TRBD1 or TRBD2 (6 bases each). This CDR3 has 19 residues. Germline CDR1 reads SGDLS; CDR2 reads YYNGEE. V dropped 0 bases and J dropped 6 bases, with 24 bases sitting between them. The CDR3 region is CASSVADNTWGAVPGELFF. The CDR3 DNA follows: TGTGCCAGCAGCGTAGCGGACAATACCTGGGGGGCCGTTCCCGGGGAGCTGTTTTTT.

The J gene is TRBJ1-1, the V gene TRBV25-1; D call uncertain. CDR3 length: 11 amino acids. Per the germline V gene, CDR1 is MGHDK and CDR2 is SYGVNS. The V end lost 8 bases, the J end lost 2 bases, and 6 bases lay between the germline ends. The CDR3 protein is CASGINTEAFF. CDR3 DNA: TGTGCCAGCGGAATAAACACTGAAGCTTTCTTT.

The chain is built from TRBV6-6 and TRBJ1-2; no definite D call. V was shortened by 2 bases and J by 4 bases, with 11 bases between the two germline ends. The CDR3 extends over 14 amino acids. The germline CDR1 and CDR2 sequences are MNHNY and SVGAGI (reference sequence). CDR3 coding DNA: TGTGCCAGCAGTTACCGAGACGGTGGCTATGGCTACACCTTC. Its protein product is CASSYRDGGYGYTF.

V is TRBV2 and J is TRBJ2-2; D might be TRBD2 (5 bases). Trimming cost V 5 bases and J 4 bases, with 14 bases left between them. CDR1 and CDR2 (germline): SNHLY, FYNNEI. The CDR3 has 15 residues. The CDR3 spells CASSLRTPPTGELFF. Written as DNA, the CDR3 is TGTGCCAGCAGTCTTCGGACTCCACCCACCGGGGAGCTGTTTTTT.

This chain links TRBV5-6 with TRBJ1-3; tentative D call: TRBD1 (5 bases). Germline CDR1 SGHDT, CDR2 YYEEEE. This CDR3 has 14 residues. V shed 4 bases and J shed 2 bases, with 10 bases lying between them. This CDR3 reads CASSPAGAGNTIYF. In DNA form, the CDR3 reads TGTGCCAGCAGCCCCGCGGGGGCTGGAAACACCATATATTTT.

This rearrangement joins TRBV13 to TRBJ1-2; 8 nucleotides align to TRBD1. The CDR3 is 13 amino acids. Germline V gives CDR1 PRHDT, CDR2 FYEKMQ (reference sequence). With 4 bases clipped from V and 5 bases from J, the junction kept 3 bases outside the gene matches. The CDR3, as DNA: TGTGCCAGCAGCTCGGGACAGGATTATGGCTACACCTTC. Translating gives CASSSGQDYGYTF. The full variable domain, rest sourced from reference TRBV13 and TRBJ1-2, is AAGVIQSPRHLIKEKRETATLKCYPIPRHDTVYWYQQGPGQDPQFLISFYEKMQSDKGSIPDRFSAQQFSDYHSELNMSSLELGDSALYFCASSSGQDYGYTFGSGTRLTVV.

This chain links TRBV28 with TRBJ2-1; a weak D match, TRBD2 (5 bases). V lost 6 bases and J 2 bases, leaving 14 bases between the germline ends. The length of the CDR3 is 15 residues. In germline, CDR1 is MDHEN, CDR2 SYDVKM. The CDR3 DNA reads as TGTGCCAGCAGCCTACTAGTGGTGACCTACAATGAGCAGTTCTTC. Translating gives CASSLLVVTYNEQFF.